This TCR beta chain was profiled in a study of Ad26.COV2.S vaccination and SARS-CoV-2 variants. About the research overall: In the study, Ad26.COV2.S was injected intramuscularly once, or twice 56 days apart. Study conclusions and caveats: Considerable breadth of spike-specific CD8+ and CD4+ T cell responses has reportedly been documented following vaccination. It was vaccine recipients, not placebo recipients, who had the higher spike-specific TCR breadth. Possibly, TCR breadth and depth analyses underestimated total T cell responses.

Treatment of the sample: some 19 received Ad26.COV2.S at low or high dose, single or two shots; roughly 5 received placebo; per-sample allocation not given. The study sampled participants on day 63 after the first vaccine or placebo injection. Using immunoSEQ multiplex PCR, the repertoire was profiled, and TCRdb retains in-frame clones only, with some absent. The sample comprises over 400,000 clones, 92% of which are singletons, and more than 1.5% rests with the top ten. CDR1 and CDR2 (germline): MGHRA, YSYEKL. The CDR3 runs to 14 residues. V was clipped by 1 base and J by 8 bases, with 12 bases between them. Only one count was recorded for this clone. Its specificity is unknown.

The clonotype originates from a person aged 18-60 years who received the Ad26.COV2.S COVID-19 vaccine or a placebo. The chain uses TRBV4-1 and TRBJ2-1, with D uncertain. The sequencing here drew on peripheral blood, taken in a trial of Ad26.COV2.S vaccine versus placebo. CDR3 in amino acids: CASSQGSHGYEQFF. The CDR3 region has the DNA TGCGCCAGCAGCCAAGGGTCTCACGGGTATGAGCAGTTCTTC.